This T cell receptor (beta chain) was observed in a study of cytomegalovirus exposure and HLA in healthy donors. In the PCR, 60 Vbeta and 13 Jbeta primers were used. Produced via immunoSEQ multiplex PCR; TCRdb's table is partial and in-frame only. This sample has about 98,000 clones, with roughly 77% found just once. The sequencing sample was made of PBMCs. The source of this sequence is a man between 35 and 55 years old in good health and CMV-seronegative.

CDR3 in DNA: TGTGCCAGCAGTTTTGGGACAGGGAGGTCTGGGGCCAACGTCCTGACTTTC. Its translation: CASSFGTGRSGANVLTF. V gene TRBV28 combines with J gene TRBJ2-6, with 9 bases that match TRBD1. Per the germline V gene, CDR1 is MDHEN and CDR2 is SYDVKM. Unmatched junction bases numbered 4, after V lost 3 bases and J lost 1 base. There are 17 residues in the CDR3.